The 26 T cell receptor beta chains below all came from one sample that was sequenced in a study of blood T cell repertoires in COVID-19. Profiled with immunoSEQ multiplex PCR; TCRdb holds only in-frame clones, not every one. The sample consists of approximately 150,000 clones, approximately 84% of them appearing once. Sequenced sample: peripheral blood. These receptors originate from a human donor in a cohort sampled during active COVID-19.

This clone came up a few times. The chain couples TRBV7-9 to TRBJ2-1, with TRBD1 matching over 8 bases. Germline V CDR1 and CDR2: SEHNR, FQNEAQ (reference sequence). This CDR3 region has 18 residues. V dropped 5 bases and J dropped 0; count of bases not matched to a gene: 12. CDR3 sequence: CASSHRDRRLGSYNEQFF. The CDR3 DNA reads as TGTGCCAGCAGCCACCGGGACAGGCGCCTCGGCTCCTACAATGAGCAGTTCTTC.

V is TRBV6-1 and J is TRBJ2-1; D perhaps matches TRBD2 (7 bases). Germline CDR1 and CDR2: MNHNS and SASEGT. Trimming shortened V by 4 bases and J by 0 bases, and 13 bases separated the two germline ends. There are 16 residues in the CDR3. The chain's CDR3 is CASSGLGGGSYNEQFF. DNA of the CDR3: TGTGCCAGCAGTGGCCTAGGGGGGGGCTCCTACAATGAGCAGTTCTTC.

Regarding this clone: At one end the junction does not follow the germline gene, possibly because of a read error. The chain couples TRBV2 to TRBJ1-5; weak D call: TRBD1 (6 bases). Germline values: CDR1 SNHLY, CDR2 FYNNEI. The CDR3 extends over 14 amino acids. The CDR3 loop is CASSELGAHHPQHF. CDR3 nucleotide sequence: TGTGCCAGCAGTGAACTGGGGGCGCATCATCCCCAGCATTTT.

This clone is labeled medium-sized. The chain is built from TRBV10-3 and TRBJ1-2, with 8 nucleotides matching TRBD1. The CDR3 loop spans 18 amino acids. Trimming cost V 6 bases and J 5 bases; bases outside gene matches: 20. Germline assignment: CDR1 ENHRY and CDR2 SYGVKD. Written as DNA, the CDR3 is TGTGCCATCAGCGCTACAGGGGGTAGGGCGCCCGGGTGGTATGGCTACACCTTC. Its translation is CAISATGGRAPGWYGYTF.

V usage is TRBV7-9 and J usage is TRBJ2-3; D gene ambiguous. V was shortened by 6 bases and J by 2 bases, with 12 bases between the two germline ends. Germline V lookup: CDR1 SEHNR, CDR2 FQNEAQ (reference sequence). The CDR3 runs to 14 residues. The CDR3 here is CASRPRLATDTQYF. The CDR3 DNA sequence: TGTGCCAGCAGACCGAGACTTGCCACAGATACGCAGTATTTT.

This clone was detected only a few times. The chain carries TRBV6-5 and TRBJ1-1; a weak D match, TRBD1 (5 bases). Per germline, CDR1 MNHEY and CDR2 SVGAGI. This CDR3 has 15 residues. V was shortened by 3 bases and J by 5 bases, with 16 bases between the two germline ends. CDR3 DNA: TGTGCCAGCAGTTATCAGGGTCCCTTTGTTACTGAAGCTTTCTTT. As protein: CASSYQGPFVTEAFF.

The CDR3 DNA follows: TGTGCCAGCAGTCGTAGCAAGAACACTGAAGCTTTCTTT. Translated, it gives CASSRSKNTEAFF. The V call is TRBV27, the J call TRBJ1-1, with no clear D. The CDR3 has 13 residues. Germline lookup yields CDR1 MNHEY and CDR2 SMNVEV (reference sequence). The V end lost 5 bases, the J end lost 1 base, and 8 bases lay between the germline ends.

The gene calls are TRBV10-1 and TRBJ2-5; 8 positions agree with TRBD1. The germline V gene encodes CDR1 WNHNN and CDR2 SYGVQD (reference sequence). The CDR3 extends over 15 amino acids. With V trimmed by 4 bases and J by 2 bases, 6 bases remained unmatched. The CDR3 region has the DNA TGCGCCAGCAGTGCCGGACAGGGCCCTCAAGAGACCCAGTACTTC. The encoded protein is CASSAGQGPQETQYF.

CDR3 nucleotide sequence: TGTGCCAGCAGCCCCAGGGGGCGCGTGTCTGAAGCTTTCTTT. Protein product: CASSPRGRVSEAFF. The chain employs TRBV7-9 and TRBJ1-1, with 8 bases aligning to TRBD1. J gave up 6 bases and V 5 bases, and 8 bases lay outside the gene matches. CDR1 SEHNR and CDR2 FQNEAQ come from the germline V gene (reference sequence). The CDR3 spans 14 residues.

In this sample, this clone turned up a few times. This chain uses TRBV20-1 with TRBJ2-1; 9 bases map to TRBD1. CDR1 and CDR2 (germline): DFQATT, SNEGSKA (reference sequence). The CDR3 totals 15 residues. With 3 bases clipped from V and 4 bases from J, the junction kept 7 bases outside the gene matches. The CDR3 here is CSASREGTGYNEQFF. CDR3 bases: TGCAGTGCTAGTAGGGAGGGGACAGGGTACAATGAGCAGTTCTTC.

This chain connects TRBV28 to TRBJ1-6; D is perhaps TRBD1 (5 bases). The CDR3 is made up of 15 amino acids. Germline lookup yields CDR1 MDHEN and CDR2 SYDVKM. The V and J ends lost 3 bases and 5 bases respectively, with 11 bases between them. The CDR3 spells CASSLVGTNNSPLHF. The CDR3 DNA sequence: TGTGCCAGCAGTTTGGTCGGGACTAATAATTCACCCCTCCACTTT.

This sequence joins TRBV11-1 and TRBJ1-4; no clear D. The CDR3 is 13 amino acids. The ends were cut back, 5 bases at V and 6 bases at J, with 10 bases in the middle. Per germline, CDR1 SGHAT and CDR2 FQDESV (reference sequence). This chain's CDR3 is CASSPSEDEKLFF. The CDR3 DNA follows: TGTGCCAGCAGCCCCTCCGAGGATGAAAAACTGTTTTTT.

This rearrangement joins TRBV20-1 to TRBJ2-3; the match to TRBD2 covers 9 bases. With 3 bases clipped from V and 2 bases from J, the junction kept 3 bases outside the gene matches. CDR3 length: 14 residues. Germline loops: CDR1 DFQATT, CDR2 SNEGSKA (reference sequence). The CDR3 DNA reads TGCAGTGCTAGTCAGCGGGAGGCCACAGATACGCAGTATTTT. Encoded protein: CSASQREATDTQYF.

The chain uses TRBV14 and TRBJ1-5; 8 nucleotides agree with TRBD1. This CDR3 region has 17 residues. With V trimmed by 0 bases and J by 7 bases, 11 bases remained unmatched. Germline loops: CDR1 SGHDN, CDR2 FVKESK. The CDR3 DNA reads TGTGCCAGCAGCCAAGAGGCAGGGGGCGAAAATGACCAGCCCCAGCATTTT. Protein product: CASSQEAGGENDQPQHF.

This chain connects TRBV2 to TRBJ2-3; 8 bases are shared with TRBD1. Germline V lookup: CDR1 SNHLY, CDR2 FYNNEI. The CDR3 sequence is 15 residues long. The V segment lost 6 bases and the J segment 4 bases; nucleotides outside the gene matches: 9. In DNA form, the CDR3 reads TGTGCCAGCAGCTCGGACAGGGAAGGGGCAGATACGCAGTATTTT. The encoded protein is CASSSDREGADTQYF.

V is TRBV7-9 and J is TRBJ2-1, with D possibly matching TRBD2 (6 bases). CDR3 length: 12 amino acids. Germline loops: CDR1 SEHNR, CDR2 FQNEAQ (reference sequence). V was pared by 3 bases and J by 9 bases, with 9 bases between. The CDR3 DNA sequence: TGTGCCAGCAGCTTCGGGGGAGGTGAGCAGTTCTTC. This codes for CASSFGGGEQFF.

This clone was seen only once. The CDR3 coding sequence is TGTGCCAGCAGCTTCCTGGGACAGGGGGTTGGCGAGCAGTACTTC. Its translation: CASSFLGQGVGEQYF. This rearrangement joins TRBV4-2 to TRBJ2-7, with 11 bases identical to TRBD1. Per germline, CDR1 LGHNA and CDR2 YNFKEQ. The junction had 9 bases not matched to a gene; V was cut back by 5 bases and J by 6 bases. There are 15 residues in the CDR3.

V and J are TRBV6-1 and TRBJ2-7; maybe TRBD2 (5 bases). Trimming left V 2 bases short and J 4 bases short, with 18 bases between. This CDR3 is 16 amino acids long. Germline CDR1 reads MNHNS; CDR2 reads SASEGT. The CDR3 is CASSESPGGGPYEQYV. The CDR3 bases are TGTGCCAGCAGTGAATCCCCCGGAGGAGGCCCGTACGAGCAGTACGTC.

The chain joins TRBV6-2 or TRBV6-3 to TRBJ2-6; D is ambiguous. Germline V gene sequence: CDR1 MNHEY, CDR2 SVGEGT. The germline V and J ends were trimmed by 3 bases and 0 bases, with 12 bases remaining between them. This CDR3 has 17 amino acids. CDR3 residues: CASSYPAATSGANVLTF. The DNA for the CDR3 is TGTGCCAGCAGTTATCCGGCAGCGACCTCTGGGGCCAACGTCCTGACTTTC.

This rearrangement joins TRBV29-1 to TRBJ2-7, with 9 bases lining up with TRBD1. CDR1 is SQVTM and CDR2 is ANQGSEA in the germline V gene. The CDR3 sequence is 14 residues long. The ends lost 4 bases at V and 3 bases at J; junction bases unmatched: 7. CDR3 loop: CSVAQGQGSYEQYF. CDR3 bases: TGCAGCGTTGCCCAGGGACAGGGAAGCTACGAGCAGTACTTC.

The V call is TRBV6-1, the J call TRBJ2-2, with a tentative D call TRBD2 (5 bases). With 0 bases removed from V and 4 bases from J, the gap between germline ends came to 12 bases. This CDR3 is 16 amino acids long. The germline gives CDR1 MNHNS, CDR2 SASEGT. CDR3 sequence reads: CASSEALRAGTGELFF. For the CDR3, the DNA is TGTGCCAGCAGTGAAGCGCTTCGGGCGGGCACCGGGGAGCTGTTTTTT.

The chain uses TRBV7-2 and TRBJ2-1; D gene unclear. This CDR3 spans 13 amino acids. V was pared by 1 base and J by 6 bases, with 7 bases between. Germline CDR1 is SGHTA and CDR2 is FQGNSA. The CDR3 reads CASSLERGNEQFF. The CDR3 DNA reads TGTGCCAGCAGCTTAGAACGAGGCAATGAGCAGTTCTTC. Variable domain in full (rest from reference TRBV7-2 and TRBJ2-1): GAGVSQSPSNKVTEKGKDVELRCDPISGHTALYWYRQSLGQGLEFLIYFQGNSAPDKSGLPSDRFSAERTGGSVSTLTIQRTQQEDSAVYLCASSLERGNEQFFGPGTRLTVL.

The CDR3 here is CASSLVGRGNTEAFF. The CDR3 nucleotides are TGTGCCAGCAGCTTAGTGGGGAGGGGGAACACTGAAGCTTTCTTT. The chain links TRBV7-8 to TRBJ1-1; D perhaps matches TRBD1 (5 bases). The CDR3 consists of 15 residues. V was clipped by 1 base and J by 1 base, with 10 bases between them. In germline, CDR1 is SGHVS, CDR2 FQNEAQ. The full variable domain, with the rest looked up from reference TRBV7-8 and TRBJ1-1, is GAGVSQSPRYKVAKRGQDVALRCDPISGHVSLFWYQQALGQGPEFLTYFQNEAQLDKSGLPSDRFFAERPEGSVSTLKIQRTQQEDSAVYLCASSLVGRGNTEAFFGQGTRLTVV.

In DNA, the CDR3 is TGTGCCAGCAGGGGGGGTAGCAATCAGCCCCAGCATTTT. Its protein is CASRGGSNQPQHF. J is TRBJ1-5 and V is TRBV2; D may be TRBD1 (5 bases). V shed 6 bases and J shed 0 bases, with 6 bases lying between them. The CDR3 spans 13 residues. Germline V gene data show CDR1 as SNHLY and CDR2 as FYNNEI. Full variable domain (outside the CDR3, taken from reference TRBV2 and TRBJ1-5): EPEVTQTPSHQVTQMGQEVILRCVPISNHLYFYWYRQILGQKVEFLVSFYNNEISEKSEIFDDQFSVERPDGSNFTLKIRSTKLEDSAMYFCASRGGSNQPQHFGDGTRLSIL.

This chain joins TRBV4-2 and TRBJ1-5; possible D gene TRBD1, 6 bases. This CDR3 spans 15 amino acids. Deletions cut 4 bases from V and 5 bases from J, with 15 bases between. The germline CDR1 and CDR2 sequences are LGHNA and YNFKEQ. CDR3: CASSLLTGWDQPQHF. The CDR3 nucleotides are TGTGCCAGCAGCCTCTTAACAGGGTGGGATCAGCCCCAGCATTTT.

The rearrangement joins TRBV5-1 to TRBJ2-7, with 12 bases aligning to TRBD2. The CDR3 covers 16 residues. Germline-derived CDR1 and CDR2 are SGHRS and YFSETQ. The V gene end was trimmed by 4 bases and the J gene end by 2 bases; junction bases not matched to a gene: 7. The CDR3 nucleotides read TGCGCCAGCAGCCCTTCCTCTAGCGGGGGGGCCTACGAGCAGTACTTC. Translated: CASSPSSSGGAYEQYF.